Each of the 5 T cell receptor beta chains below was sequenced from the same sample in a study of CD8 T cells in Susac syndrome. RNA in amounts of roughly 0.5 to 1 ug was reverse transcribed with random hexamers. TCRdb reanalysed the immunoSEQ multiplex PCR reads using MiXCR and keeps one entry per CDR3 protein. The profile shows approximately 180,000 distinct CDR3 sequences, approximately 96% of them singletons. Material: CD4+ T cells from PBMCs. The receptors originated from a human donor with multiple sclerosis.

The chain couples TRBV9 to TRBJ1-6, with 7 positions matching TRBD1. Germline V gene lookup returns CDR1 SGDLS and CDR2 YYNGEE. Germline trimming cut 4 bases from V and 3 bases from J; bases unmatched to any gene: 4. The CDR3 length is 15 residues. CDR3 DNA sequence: TGTGCCAGCAGCTTACAGGGGTTCTATAATTCACCCCTCCACTTT. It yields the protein CASSLQGFYNSPLHF.

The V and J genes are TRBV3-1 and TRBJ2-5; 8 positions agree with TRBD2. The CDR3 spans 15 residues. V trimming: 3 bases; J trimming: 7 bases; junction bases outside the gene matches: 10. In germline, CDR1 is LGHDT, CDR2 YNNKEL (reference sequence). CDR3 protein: CASSQDFSGAGTQYF. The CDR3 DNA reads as TGTGCCAGCAGCCAGGACTTTAGCGGGGCCGGGACCCAGTACTTC.

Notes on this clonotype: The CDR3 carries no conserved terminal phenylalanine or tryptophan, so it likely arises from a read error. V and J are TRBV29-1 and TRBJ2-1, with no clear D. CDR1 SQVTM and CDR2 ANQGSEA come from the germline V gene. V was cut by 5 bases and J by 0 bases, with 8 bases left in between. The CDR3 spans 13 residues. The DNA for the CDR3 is TGCAGCGTTTGTACCAGCTCCTACAATGAGCAGTTCCTC. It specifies CSVCTSSYNEQFL.

In DNA form, the CDR3 reads TGTGCCAGCAGTTCGGGTAGGACCTATGGCTACACCTTC. Translating gives CASSSGRTYGYTF. The rearrangement uses TRBV6-5 and TRBJ1-2; no firm D call. CDR1 is MNHEY and CDR2 is SVGAGI in the germline V gene. The CDR3 consists of 13 residues. Trimming left V 4 bases short and J 4 bases short, with 10 bases between.

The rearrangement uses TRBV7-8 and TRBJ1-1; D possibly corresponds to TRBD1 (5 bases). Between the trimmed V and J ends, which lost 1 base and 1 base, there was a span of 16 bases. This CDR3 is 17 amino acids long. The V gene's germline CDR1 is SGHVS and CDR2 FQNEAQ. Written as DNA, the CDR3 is TGTGCCAGCAGCTTAGTCAGTCAGGGTGTCTGGAACACTGAAGCTTTCTTT. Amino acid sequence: CASSLVSQGVWNTEAFF.